This T cell receptor (beta chain) was documented in a study of CD8+CD57+ T cells in acquired aplastic anemia. The CDR3 sequence is 15 residues long. Trimming at V came to 6 bases and at J to 8 bases, leaving 9 bases not matched to a gene. Per germline, CDR1 SGHNT and CDR2 YYREEE (reference sequence). TCR beta VDJ combinations and CDR3 sequences were profiled from genomic DNA. TCRdb re-called the reads through MiXCR, storing one row per CDR3 protein. The top ten hold roughly 15% of the sample, which has 55,000 to 60,000 distinct CDR3 sequences, roughly three fifths seen once. Patients chosen for sequencing had shown CD8+CD57+ cell expansion by flow cytometry.

The J gene is TRBJ2-1, the V gene TRBV5-4; 12 positions match TRBD1. This sequence originates from a human donor with aplastic anemia. The sample comprised sorted CD4+, CD8+, or CD8+CD57+ T cells (not recorded which) from PBMCs. This chain's CDR3 is CASTLGGQGADEQFF. CDR3 DNA sequence: TGTGCCAGCACCCTGGGGGGACAGGGGGCGGATGAGCAGTTCTTC.